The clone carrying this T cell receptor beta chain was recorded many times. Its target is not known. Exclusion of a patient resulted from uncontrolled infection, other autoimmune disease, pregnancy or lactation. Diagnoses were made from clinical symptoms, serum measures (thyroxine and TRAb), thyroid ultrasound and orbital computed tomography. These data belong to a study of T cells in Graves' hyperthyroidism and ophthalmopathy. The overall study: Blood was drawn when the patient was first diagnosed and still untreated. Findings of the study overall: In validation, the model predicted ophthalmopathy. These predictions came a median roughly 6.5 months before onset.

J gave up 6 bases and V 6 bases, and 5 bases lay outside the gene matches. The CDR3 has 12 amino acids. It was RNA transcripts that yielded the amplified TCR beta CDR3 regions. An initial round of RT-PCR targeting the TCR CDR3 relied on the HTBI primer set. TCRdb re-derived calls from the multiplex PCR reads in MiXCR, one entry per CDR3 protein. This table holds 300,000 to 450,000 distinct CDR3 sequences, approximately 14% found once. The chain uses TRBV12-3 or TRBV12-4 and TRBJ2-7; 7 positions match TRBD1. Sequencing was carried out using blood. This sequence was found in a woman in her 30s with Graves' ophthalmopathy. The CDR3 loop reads CASSPGTVEQYF. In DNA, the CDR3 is TGTGCCAGCAGCCCCGGGACAGTCGAGCAGTACTTC.